These T cell receptor beta chains were read from a single sample in a study of OX40 agonist ivuxolimab in advanced cancers. The assay was immunoSEQ multiplex PCR, and TCRdb's table has in-frame clones only and misses some. The top ten clones hold roughly a fifth of a sample with about 60,000 clones, 90% to 95% of them seen once. The source material was CD4+ or CD8+ T cells sorted from blood, sampled in a trial of the OX40 agonist ivuxolimab. The source is an adult with an advanced solid tumor such as melanoma, head and neck, liver or kidney cancer. The CDR3 runs from the conserved cysteine through the conserved F or W. Fields, in order: CDR3 DNA, CDR3 protein, J gene, V gene, D gene, clone size. D genes are given only for firm matches. Clone sizes are given selectively: once, few, many, or a class where the clone is expanded.

TGTGCCAGCAGCTTTTCGGGAGATCGAACCTACGAGCAGTACTTC	CASSFSGDRTYEQYF	TRBJ2-7	TRBV5-6	-	-
TGTGCCAGCAGCTTGACTCATCGACCCTACGAGCAGTACTTC	CASSLTHRPYEQYF	TRBJ2-7	TRBV5-6	-	-
TGTGCCAGCAGCCGGGACCCTAGCGGGAGGGCAGATACGCAGTATTTT	CASSRDPSGRADTQYF	TRBJ2-3	TRBV5-6	TRBD2	-
TGTGCCAGCAGCTTCGAGGGCCTCCTTAGCACAGATACGCAGTATTTT	CASSFEGLLSTDTQYF	TRBJ2-3	TRBV7-8	-	-
TGTGCCAGCAGTTACACCCCCGGTGAAGCTTTCTTT	CASSYTPGEAFF	TRBJ1-1	TRBV6-6	-	-
TGTGCCAGCAGTTCACAGGGGGAAGGGTTTCAGCCCCAGCATTTT	CASSSQGEGFQPQHF	TRBJ1-5	TRBV6-5	TRBD1	-
TGTGCCAGCAGCTTCCCTGCCGGGGACACTGAAGCTTTCTTT	CASSFPAGDTEAFF	TRBJ1-1	TRBV5-8	-	-
TGTGCCAGCAGCCCCCAGTACAGGGCGCAAGAGACCCAGTACTTC	CASSPQYRAQETQYF	TRBJ2-5	TRBV9	-	-
TGTGCTAGCAGCTTAGTTCCCTGGGGTAGCTCCTACAATGAGCAGTTCTTC	CASSLVPWGSSYNEQFF	TRBJ2-1	TRBV7-7	-	-
TGTGCCAGCAGCCTAGGACAGGCAGCCATATATTTT	CASSLGQAAIYF	TRBJ1-3	TRBV13	TRBD1	-
TGTGCCAGCAGCCCCGGACAGAATTACAATGAGCAGTTCTTC	CASSPGQNYNEQFF	TRBJ2-1	TRBV13	-	-
TGTGCCAGCAGCCCCCGCCAGGGGGATCAAGAGACCCAGTACTTC	CASSPRQGDQETQYF	TRBJ2-5	TRBV7-9	TRBD1	-
TGCAGCGTTGAGCCCATTCGGGTCGGCGGGACTAGCGGCTACAATGAGCAGTTCTTC	CSVEPIRVGGTSGYNEQFF	TRBJ2-1	TRBV29-1	TRBD2	-
TGTGCCAGCAGCATCGGACTAGCGGGAATGTATGAGCAGTTCTTC	CASSIGLAGMYEQFF	TRBJ2-1	TRBV13	TRBD2	-
TGTGCCAGCAGTGAAAACAGGGCGAGCACAGATACGCAGTATTTT	CASSENRASTDTQYF	TRBJ2-3	TRBV2	-	-
TGTGCCAGTAGTAGCGCTGTAGCAGGGTCTCGGGAGCAGTACTTC	CASSSAVAGSREQYF	TRBJ2-7	TRBV19	-	-
TGTGCCAGCAGTGAACGGGAGTGGGGCACAGATACGCAGTATTTT	CASSEREWGTDTQYF	TRBJ2-3	TRBV2	-	-
TGTGCCAGCAGGGGGCCCGGGACTAATCCATACGAGCAGTACTTC	CASRGPGTNPYEQYF	TRBJ2-7	TRBV7-9	TRBD2	-
TGTGCCAGCAGTTTATTGGGCGGGAGTGGTTCAGATACGCAGTATTTT	CASSLLGGSGSDTQYF	TRBJ2-3	TRBV27	TRBD2	-
TGTGCCAGTAGTGCCATACAAGCGGGAGGCGGAGAGACCCAGTACTTC	CASSAIQAGGGETQYF	TRBJ2-5	TRBV19	TRBD2	-
TGCAGCGTTGAAAACCCCGGGGAGCCCTACGAGCAGTACTTC	CSVENPGEPYEQYF	TRBJ2-7	TRBV29-1	-	-
TGTGCCAGTAGTATAGGGACAGGGGCCTCCTACGAGCAGTACTTC	CASSIGTGASYEQYF	TRBJ2-7	TRBV19	TRBD1	-
TGCGCCAGCAGCCAAAACCGGGGCTACGAGCAGTACTTC	CASSQNRGYEQYF	TRBJ2-7	TRBV4-3	-	-
TGTGCCATCAGTGGGGGAAGGGGAGAAAAACTGTTTTTT	CAISGGRGEKLFF	TRBJ1-4	TRBV10-3	-	-
TGTGCCAGCAGCTACCCGGGATACGAGCAGTACTTC	CASSYPGYEQYF	TRBJ2-7	TRBV7-9	-	-
TGTGCCAGCAGCTTAGATATAGCGGGAGGTCTGGATGAGCAGTTCTTC	CASSLDIAGGLDEQFF	TRBJ2-1	TRBV11-3	TRBD2	-
TGTGCCAGCAGCGTAGAGGCGGGGGGATCCTACGAGCAGTACTTC	CASSVEAGGSYEQYF	TRBJ2-7	TRBV9	TRBD2	few
TGTGCCAGCAACCAGAAGGGGAGCTCCTACGAGCAGTACTTC	CASNQKGSSYEQYF	TRBJ2-7	TRBV13	-	few
TGTGCCAGCAGCTTGCTCCCAGGGGCTCAAGCCCAGCATTTT	CASSLLPGAQAQHF	TRBJ1-5	TRBV7-2	-	once
TGTGCCTGGAGTGTAAGCGGGAGCACAGATACGCAGTATTTT	CAWSVSGSTDTQYF	TRBJ2-3	TRBV30	-	-
TGTGCCAGCAACCTAGCGGGACGCCCCTACGAGCAGTACTTC	CASNLAGRPYEQYF	TRBJ2-7	TRBV7-9	TRBD2	-
TGTGCCAGTAGTATCCCGACAGGCTTCTATGGCTACACCTTC	CASSIPTGFYGYTF	TRBJ1-2	TRBV19	-	-
TGTGCCACATTACAGGGGCCCCCGGAGGAAGCTTTCTTT	CATLQGPPEEAFF	TRBJ1-1	TRBV19	TRBD1	-
TGTGCCAGCAGCTTGGACTCTGGGACAGCCATTCAAGAGACCCAGTACTTC	CASSLDSGTAIQETQYF	TRBJ2-5	TRBV5-5	TRBD1	once
TGTGCCAGCAGCTTAGCACCCATCGGTTACCAGCAGTACTTC	CASSLAPIGYQQYF	TRBJ2-7	TRBV11-1	-	-
TGTGCCAGTAGTAGACTTCTTGCAACTAATGAAAAACTGTTTTTT	CASSRLLATNEKLFF	TRBJ1-4	TRBV19	-	once
TGTGCCACCAGAGCTAAGGACCTTAGCAATCAGCCCCAGCATTTT	CATRAKDLSNQPQHF	TRBJ1-5	TRBV15	-	-
TGTGCCACCGGCGGGCAGAGCACAGATACGCAGTATTTT	CATGGQSTDTQYF	TRBJ2-3	TRBV10-3	-	-
TGTGCCGAGGGATCTCCTGGAAACACCATATATTTT	CAEGSPGNTIYF	TRBJ1-3	TRBV28	-	-
TGTGCCAGCAGTTACGAGGGCAGGGATCCGGGCTACACCTTC	CASSYEGRDPGYTF	TRBJ1-2	TRBV6-5	-	-
TGTGCCAGCACTGTAGCGGGAGACTACGAGCAGTACTTC	CASTVAGDYEQYF	TRBJ2-7	TRBV7-9	TRBD2	once
TGTGCCAGCTCACCAGTGCCAGGGGATACGCAGTATTTT	CASSPVPGDTQYF	TRBJ2-3	TRBV18	-	-
TGCGCCAGCGGGCGGGACACACTAGCGGAAGTAGACGAGCAGTACTTC	CASGRDTLAEVDEQYF	TRBJ2-7	TRBV10-2	TRBD2	once
TGTGCCACCAGCAGACTATCAACTGAAGCTTTCTTT	CATSRLSTEAFF	TRBJ1-1	TRBV15	-	once
TGTGCCTCTCCACAACAGGGAACCAATTCACCCCTCCACTTT	CASPQQGTNSPLHF	TRBJ1-6	TRBV30	-	-
TGTGCCAGTAGTTTCTCCGGACTAGCGGAGCACCCCTACGAGCAGTACTTC	CASSFSGLAEHPYEQYF	TRBJ2-7	TRBV19	TRBD2	-
TGTGCCAGCAGTTACTCGGCGGCGGCCTACGAGCAGTACTTC	CASSYSAAAYEQYF	TRBJ2-7	TRBV6-5	-	-
TGTGCCAGCAGTCCGGCGGGGTACCGAGTTACGCAGTATTTT	CASSPAGYRVTQYF	TRBJ2-3	TRBV27	-	-
TGTGCCTGGAGGGCGGACACTCAAGAGACCCAGTACTTC	CAWRADTQETQYF	TRBJ2-5	TRBV30	-	-
TGTGCCAGCAGTTACTTTGGAGGGAAAAACGAGCAGTACTTC	CASSYFGGKNEQYF	TRBJ2-7	TRBV6-5	-	-
TGTGCCAGCAGCACCTCCGGGGACAGGGTAACGCAGTATTTT	CASSTSGDRVTQYF	TRBJ2-3	TRBV7-9	TRBD1	-
TGCGCCAGCAGCCAAACCCTTTGGTCCGGGGAGCTGTTTTTT	CASSQTLWSGELFF	TRBJ2-2	TRBV4-1	-	once
TGTGCCAGCAGCTCCCCGGTGGTACAGGGCAATGAGCAGTTCTTC	CASSSPVVQGNEQFF	TRBJ2-1	TRBV7-6	-	-